Following are 24 T cell receptor beta chains from one sample sequenced in a study of blood T cell repertoires in COVID-19 (dated by TCRdb to between 2020 and 2021). The library was made by the immunoSEQ multiplex PCR assay. What TCRdb holds here is the immuneACCESS table cut down to in-frame rearrangements. Part of the clones is not present; checked against another copy, under half of the missing clones reflect an unresolved V gene, and the others are unexplained. A total of around 120,000 clones appear in this sample, approximately 86% of them only once. 2.3% of the sample rests with the top ten. The source material was PBMCs or T cells enriched from blood (not recorded which). Receptors were obtained from a woman between 50 and 59 years old who had recovered from COVID-19.

The chain combines TRBV6-5 with TRBJ2-1, with TRBD2 matching 15 bases. V lost 6 bases to trimming and J lost 9 bases; unmatched junction nucleotides: 9. This CDR3 comprises 16 residues. From germline, CDR1 is MNHEY and CDR2 SVGAGI. CDR3 bases: TGTGCCAGCAGCTACGGACTAGCGGGGGGGCGGAGTGAGCAGTTCTTC. This gives the protein CASSYGLAGGRSEQFF.

Turning to this clone: The junction departs from the called germline gene at one end, perhaps through a read error. The chain has TRBV10-2 and TRBJ2-7, with 7 bases identical to TRBD1. The length of the CDR3 is 9 residues. CDR1 is WSHSY and CDR2 is SAAADI in the germline V gene. CDR3 in amino acids: CASRRDSRF. CDR3 bases: TGCGCCAGCAGACGGGACAGCCGCTTC.

This clone was found a few times. At the DNA level, this CDR3 is encoded by other sequences in the same sample as well. The chain recombines TRBV9 with TRBJ1-6; D is possibly TRBD1 (6 bases). The V gene lost 3 bases and the J gene lost 6 bases, with 10 bases spanning the gap. The CDR3 runs to 14 residues. The germline V gene encodes CDR1 SGDLS and CDR2 YYNGEE. In nucleotides, the CDR3 is TGTGCCAGCAGCGACAGGGTCGGTAATTCACCCCTCCACTTT. It translates to CASSDRVGNSPLHF.

J is TRBJ2-7 and V is TRBV4-1; 11 bases are a match to TRBD1. Trimming cost V 6 bases and J 4 bases; bases outside gene matches: 8. The germline V gene encodes CDR1 MGHRA and CDR2 YSYEKL. The CDR3 loop spans 15 amino acids. In DNA form, the CDR3 reads TGCGCCAGCAGTCCTGGACAGGGGGCTCTATACGAGCAGTACTTC. Its protein is CASSPGQGALYEQYF.

The chain couples TRBV5-4 to TRBJ2-3; 13 nucleotides agree with TRBD2. Looked up from germline, CDR1 is SGHNT and CDR2 is YYREEE (reference sequence). V lost 3 bases and J lost 0; bases outside the gene matches: 7. CDR3 size: 18 residues. The CDR3 region has the DNA TGTGCCAGCAGCTCCTGGACTAGCGGGGGCCCTAGCACAGATACGCAGTATTTT. It is translated as CASSSWTSGGPSTDTQYF.

This clone has a handful of counts. The chain combines TRBV10-3 with TRBJ2-7; 10 nucleotides agree with TRBD1. The CDR3 consists of 14 residues. The germline CDR1 and CDR2 sequences are ENHRY and SYGVKD. V lost 11 bases and J lost 0; bases outside the gene matches: 7. CDR3 sequence reads: CASRGTGDSYEQYF. The CDR3 DNA reads as TGTGCCTCAAGGGGGACAGGGGACTCCTACGAGCAGTACTTC.

The chain employs TRBV27 and TRBJ1-1, with unresolved D. The CDR3 is made up of 14 amino acids. The germline V and J ends were trimmed by 7 bases and 5 bases, with 17 bases remaining between them. The germline V gene has CDR1 MNHEY and CDR2 SMNVEV (reference sequence). The CDR3 loop reads CASTLTRGGTEAFF. CDR3 DNA sequence: TGTGCCAGCACCCTCACCCGGGGTGGGACTGAAGCTTTCTTT.

This clone has a single count. The chain is built from TRBV11-2 and TRBJ2-7; a possible D gene is TRBD2 (6 bases). The germline V gene encodes CDR1 SGHAT and CDR2 FQNNGV. Trimming pared 8 bases from V and 6 bases from J, leaving 17 bases between. This CDR3 region has 13 residues. CDR3 sequence (DNA): TGTGCCAGCGGCGGGGACCCTGGTGGCGAGCAGTACTTC. This translates into CASGGDPGGEQYF.

This sequence joins TRBV19 and TRBJ2-1, with 14 positions matching TRBD2. The germline V gene encodes CDR1 LNHDA and CDR2 SQIVND (reference sequence). CDR3 length: 19 amino acids. J was trimmed by 0 bases and V by 3 bases; bases with no gene match: 7. The CDR3 protein is CASSIRTSGGRTSYNEQFF. The CDR3 bases are TGTGCCAGTAGTATCCGGACTAGCGGGGGGCGGACCTCCTACAATGAGCAGTTCTTC.

The chain's CDR3 is CASSLGTHSGNTIYF. The CDR3 DNA sequence: TGTGCCAGCAGTTTAGGGACACACTCTGGAAACACCATATATTTT. The chain couples TRBV28 to TRBJ1-3; D possibly corresponds to TRBD1 (6 bases). CDR1 MDHEN and CDR2 SYDVKM come from the germline V gene. This CDR3 has 15 amino acids. V lost 2 bases to trimming and J lost 0 bases, with 8 bases between them.

This chain connects TRBV7-9 to TRBJ2-7, with D maybe TRBD1 (6 bases). This CDR3 region has 15 residues. Trimming pared 6 bases from V and 5 bases from J, leaving 20 bases between. CDR1 is SEHNR and CDR2 is FQNEAQ in the germline V gene (reference sequence). The CDR3 sequence is CASRSVTGPFDEQYF. The DNA for the CDR3 is TGTGCCAGCAGATCCGTGACAGGCCCCTTTGACGAGCAGTACTTC.

This chain uses TRBV29-1 with TRBJ1-4; no clear D gene. Trimming took off 2 bases at V and 4 bases at J, with 8 bases between the two ends. The germline V gene encodes CDR1 SQVTM and CDR2 ANQGSEA. The CDR3 length is 13 residues. The CDR3 loop is CSVESPYNEKLFF. Here the CDR3 DNA reads TGCAGCGTTGAATCCCCGTATAATGAAAAACTGTTTTTT.

This rearrangement joins TRBV27 to TRBJ1-2; TRBD1 matches at 11 bases. This CDR3 comprises 17 residues. J was trimmed by 3 bases and V by 5 bases; bases with no gene match: 11. CDR1 and CDR2 (germline): MNHEY, SMNVEV (reference sequence). Written as DNA, the CDR3 is TGTGCCAGCAGTCCGCTTGGACAGGGGGCGCCCCACTATGGCTACACCTTC. It codes for CASSPLGQGAPHYGYTF.

V and J are TRBV7-9 and TRBJ2-5, with TRBD2 matching over 12 bases. The CDR3 spans 18 residues. V was pared by 5 bases and J by 5 bases, with 15 bases of the junction left unmatched. Germline lookup yields CDR1 SEHNR and CDR2 FQNEAQ (reference sequence). CDR3 amino acids: CASSPRTSGNRLSETQYF. The CDR3 DNA reads as TGTGCCAGCAGCCCCCGGACTAGCGGGAACCGCCTATCCGAGACCCAGTACTTC.

This chain joins TRBV18 and TRBJ2-6, with D maybe TRBD1 (5 bases). From germline, CDR1 is KGHSH and CDR2 LQKENI. This CDR3 contains 15 residues. With 5 bases removed from V and 0 bases from J, the gap between germline ends came to 8 bases. The CDR3 loop reads CASSSDSSGANVLTF. The CDR3 DNA reads as TGTGCCAGCTCATCAGACAGCTCTGGGGCCAACGTCCTGACTTTC.

The rearrangement joins TRBV7-8 to TRBJ2-3; D not resolved. The V gene lost 1 base and the J gene lost 2 bases, with 7 bases spanning the gap. Looked up from germline, CDR1 is SGHVS and CDR2 is FQNEAQ. The CDR3 totals 14 residues. The CDR3 nucleotides read TGTGCCAGCAGCTTAGGTGGCCCCACAGATACGCAGTATTTT. As protein: CASSLGGPTDTQYF.

This chain connects TRBV7-2 to TRBJ1-5; 9 bases line up with TRBD1. V gave up 4 bases and J gave up 0 bases; unmatched junction bases: 7. CDR3 size: 17 residues. The germline V gene encodes CDR1 SGHTA and CDR2 FQGNSA. The CDR3 reads CASSWGQGQNSNQPQHF. For the CDR3, the DNA is TGTGCCAGCAGCTGGGGACAGGGCCAAAATAGCAATCAGCCCCAGCATTTT.

The V and J genes are TRBV29-1 and TRBJ1-2, with TRBD1 matching over 9 bases. Germline CDR1 and CDR2: SQVTM and ANQGSEA. V lost 1 base and J lost 7; bases outside the gene matches: 10. The CDR3 is 15 residues long. The CDR3 loop reads CSVEGGQGARLGYTF. CDR3 DNA: TGCAGCGTTGAAGGGGGACAGGGAGCCCGTCTTGGCTACACCTTC. The full variable domain, with the rest looked up from reference TRBV29-1 and TRBJ1-2, is SAVISQKPSRDICQRGTSLTIQCQVDSQVTMMFWYRQQPGQSLTLIATANQGSEATYESGFVIDKFPISRPNLTFSTLTVSNMSPEDSSIYLCSVEGGQGARLGYTFGSGTRLTVV.

This clone was observed a handful of times. This chain uses TRBV5-1 with TRBJ2-7; 13 nucleotides agree with TRBD2. Trimming cost V 6 bases and J 2 bases; bases outside gene matches: 8. Germline CDR1 reads SGHRS; CDR2 reads YFSETQ. The CDR3 spans 16 residues. CDR3 loop: CASTRTSGGRTYEQYF. As DNA, the CDR3 is TGCGCCAGCACCAGGACTAGCGGGGGACGGACCTACGAGCAGTACTTC.

The CDR3 region has the DNA TGCGCCAGCAGCCAAGACAGGGATCGCCATCAGCCCCAGCATTTT. This translates into CASSQDRDRHQPQHF. The chain couples TRBV4-1 to TRBJ1-5; the D gene is possibly TRBD1 (5 bases). This CDR3 contains 15 residues. Trimming took 0 bases from V and 5 from J, leaving 11 bases between them. CDR1 MGHRA and CDR2 YSYEKL come from the germline V gene.

This CDR3 is CASSGPGQGNGYTF. Written as DNA, the CDR3 is TGTGCCAGCAGCGGACCGGGACAGGGTAACGGCTACACCTTC. V gene TRBV5-4 combines with J gene TRBJ1-2, with 9 positions matching TRBD1. CDR3 length: 14 amino acids. Looked up from germline, CDR1 is SGHNT and CDR2 is YYREEE (reference sequence). The V gene end was trimmed by 4 bases and the J gene end by 8 bases; junction bases not matched to a gene: 9.

This rearrangement joins TRBV19 to TRBJ2-3, with 9 bases that match TRBD2. Germline V gene data show CDR1 as LNHDA and CDR2 as SQIVND (reference sequence). The ends lost 1 base at V and 1 base at J; junction bases unmatched: 3. The CDR3 contains 16 residues. The CDR3 loop is CASSIGPSGGTDTQYF. The CDR3 coding sequence is TGTGCCAGTAGTATAGGGCCTAGCGGGGGCACAGATACGCAGTATTTT.

V is TRBV3-1 (or the pseudogene TRBV3-2) and J is TRBJ2-2; 10 bases match TRBD2. Germline values: CDR1 LGHDT, CDR2 YNNKEL (reference sequence). The CDR3 spans 17 residues. The V and J ends lost 0 bases and 4 bases, in that order; junction bases with no gene match: 5. In nucleotides, the CDR3 is TGTGCCAGCAGCCAAGAAGCGGGGGGGCCGGGCACCGGGGAGCTGTTTTTT. Translating it yields CASSQEAGGPGTGELFF.

CDR3 loop: CASSSGQGLGGYTF. The CDR3 DNA is TGTGCCAGCAGCTCGGGACAGGGATTGGGAGGCTACACCTTC. The chain uses TRBV27 and TRBJ1-2; 9 bases are a match to TRBD1. This CDR3 contains 14 residues. The germline V gene encodes CDR1 MNHEY and CDR2 SMNVEV (reference sequence). V shed 6 bases, J shed 8 bases, and the junction held 10 bases outside the gene matches.